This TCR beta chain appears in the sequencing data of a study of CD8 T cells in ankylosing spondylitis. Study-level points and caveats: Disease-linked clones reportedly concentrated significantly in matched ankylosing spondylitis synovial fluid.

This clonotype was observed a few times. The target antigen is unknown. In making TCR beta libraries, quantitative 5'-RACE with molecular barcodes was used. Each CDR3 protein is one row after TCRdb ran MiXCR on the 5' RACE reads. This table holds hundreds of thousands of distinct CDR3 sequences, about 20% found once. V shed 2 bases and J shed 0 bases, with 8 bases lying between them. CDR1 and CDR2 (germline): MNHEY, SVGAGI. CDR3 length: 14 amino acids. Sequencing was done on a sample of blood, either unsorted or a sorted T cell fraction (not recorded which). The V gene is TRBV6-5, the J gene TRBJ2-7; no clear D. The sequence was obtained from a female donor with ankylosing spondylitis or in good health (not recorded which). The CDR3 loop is CASSYIRSSYEQYF. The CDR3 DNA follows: TGTGCCAGCAGTTACATCAGGAGCTCCTACGAGCAGTACTTC.